The 8 T cell receptor beta chains in this list originate from one sample, sequenced in a study of blood T cell repertoires in COVID-19 (dated by TCRdb to 2018 to 2021). Library preparation employed the immunoSEQ multiplex PCR assay. TCRdb limited this immuneACCESS table to in-frame rearrangements with V and J called. A share of clones is missing; checked studies link under half to unresolved V genes, and the rest is unexplained. The table for this sample lists almost 85,000 clones; around 80% of them were counted only once. The top ten hold roughly 40% of the sample. Specimen: peripheral blood. These TCRs come from a man older than 75 with active or convalescent COVID-19.

This chain connects TRBV5-4 to TRBJ2-7; TRBD2 agrees at 7 bases. CDR1 and CDR2 (germline): SGHNT, YYREEE (reference sequence). The CDR3 contains 14 residues. V was pared by 3 bases and J by 6 bases, with 9 bases of the junction left unmatched. This CDR3 reads CASSSRDYHGEQYF. CDR3 nucleotides: TGTGCCAGCAGCTCCCGGGACTACCACGGCGAGCAGTACTTC.

The chain links TRBV28 to TRBJ1-5, with TRBD1 as a possible D gene (6 bases). CDR1 is MDHEN, CDR2 SYDVKM, per germline. V was trimmed by 6 bases and J by 6 bases, leaving 18 bases between them. The CDR3 is 15 residues long. CDR3 in amino acids: CASSVLQGSVQPQHF. The DNA of the CDR3 is TGTGCCAGCAGCGTACTACAGGGATCTGTTCAGCCCCAGCATTTT.

The J gene is TRBJ1-2, the V gene TRBV19; TRBD1 matches at 10 bases. Trimming at V came to 5 bases and at J to 2 bases, leaving 5 bases not matched to a gene. Per germline, CDR1 LNHDA and CDR2 SQIVND (reference sequence). The CDR3 runs 15 residues. The CDR3 loop is CASSPRQGANYGYTF. In DNA, the CDR3 is TGTGCCAGTAGTCCACGACAGGGGGCAAACTATGGCTACACCTTC.

In its sample, this clone was seen a few times. This sequence joins TRBV19 and TRBJ1-1; D not certain. Germline values: CDR1 LNHDA, CDR2 SQIVND (reference sequence). V was clipped by 4 bases and J by 4 bases, with 10 bases between them. The CDR3 consists of 13 residues. CDR3 coding DNA: TGTGCCAGTAGTAAGGTCGGGATCACTGAAGCTTTCTTT. Encoded protein: CASSKVGITEAFF.

In this sample, this clone turned up a few times. The genes are TRBV6-2 or TRBV6-3 and TRBJ2-7; D remains ambiguous. Trimming cost V 2 bases and J 0 bases, with 14 bases left between them. Germline assignment: CDR1 MNHEY and CDR2 SVGEGT. The CDR3 contains 16 residues. The CDR3 spells CASSYPAQTISYEQYF. The CDR3 nucleotides read TGTGCCAGCAGTTACCCGGCACAGACGATCTCCTACGAGCAGTACTTC.

The genes are TRBV7-9 and TRBJ2-1, with TRBD2 as a possible D gene (5 bases). V shed 7 bases and J shed 4 bases, with 17 bases lying between them. Germline CDR1 reads SEHNR; CDR2 reads FQNEAQ (reference sequence). The CDR3 totals 15 residues. The CDR3 sequence is CASTHEGLAYNEQFF. The DNA for the CDR3 is TGTGCCAGCACCCACGAGGGTCTAGCTTACAATGAGCAGTTCTTC.

The rearrangement links TRBV12-3 or TRBV12-4 to TRBJ1-6, with D unclear. This CDR3 has 13 amino acids. V lost 2 bases, J lost 6 bases, and 5 bases lay in between. CDR3 residues: CASSLKSNSPLHF. Here the CDR3 DNA reads TGTGCCAGCAGTTTAAAGAGTAATTCACCCCTCCACTTT.

The V gene is TRBV11-2, the J gene TRBJ2-1; 11 nucleotides agree with TRBD2. The CDR3 covers 17 residues. Germline loops: CDR1 SGHAT, CDR2 FQNNGV. V was pared by 2 bases and J by 5 bases, with 8 bases of the junction left unmatched. In nucleotides, the CDR3 is TGTGCCAGCAGCTTATTGATTAGCGGGGGGGCGGACAATGAGCAGTTCTTC. Amino acids: CASSLLISGGADNEQFF. Combining the CDR3 with reference TRBV11-2 and TRBJ2-1 gives the whole variable domain EAGVAQSPRYKIIEKRQSVAFWCNPISGHATLYWYQQILGQGPKLLIQFQNNGVVDDSQLPKDRFSAERLKGVDSTLKIQPAKLEDSAVYLCASSLLISGGADNEQFFGPGTRLTVL.